This T cell receptor (beta chain) derives from a study of blood T cell repertoires in COVID-19. Study-level background: The cDNA or gDNA used as material had been derived from T cells, B-cell-depleted T cells, or PBMCs.

J lost 3 bases, V lost 4 bases, and 5 bases had no gene match. The germline V gene has CDR1 MNHEY and CDR2 SVGAGI. The CDR3 is 16 amino acids. Original analysis: Using reference gene primer amplification, nucleated cell counts were estimated. Libraries were prepared by immunoSEQ multiplex PCR; TCRdb keeps only in-frame clonotypes and omits some of them. The V and J calls and clone size are taken from that table; D and trimming were inferred from the DNA. The sample includes more than 100,000 clones, about two thirds of them seen just once. The specimen sequenced was peripheral blood. The chain uses TRBV6-5 and TRBJ2-6; TRBD1 aligns across 8 bases. The clonotype comes from a human donor with acute or convalescent COVID-19. The donor label of this sample is uncertain. CDR3 DNA sequence: TGTGCCAGCAGTTCCTACAGGGGGAATGGGGCCAACGTCCTGACTTTC. Protein: CASSSYRGNGANVLTF.